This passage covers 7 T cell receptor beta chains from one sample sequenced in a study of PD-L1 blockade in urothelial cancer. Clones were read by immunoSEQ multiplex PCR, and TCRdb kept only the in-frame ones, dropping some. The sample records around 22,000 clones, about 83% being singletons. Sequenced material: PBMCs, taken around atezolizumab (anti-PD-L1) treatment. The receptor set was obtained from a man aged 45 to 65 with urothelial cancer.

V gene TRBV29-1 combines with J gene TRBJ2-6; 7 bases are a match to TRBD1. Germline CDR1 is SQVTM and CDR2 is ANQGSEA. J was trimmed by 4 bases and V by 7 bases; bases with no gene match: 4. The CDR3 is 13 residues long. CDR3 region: CSAGTAGANVLTF. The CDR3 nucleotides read TGCAGCGCAGGGACAGCCGGGGCCAACGTCCTGACTTTC.

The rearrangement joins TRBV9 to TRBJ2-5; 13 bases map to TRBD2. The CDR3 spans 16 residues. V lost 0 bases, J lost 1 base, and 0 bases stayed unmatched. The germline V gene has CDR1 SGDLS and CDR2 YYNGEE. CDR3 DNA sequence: TGTGCCAGCAGCGTAGGGACTAGCGGGGGCCAAGAGACCCAGTACTTC. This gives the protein CASSVGTSGGQETQYF.

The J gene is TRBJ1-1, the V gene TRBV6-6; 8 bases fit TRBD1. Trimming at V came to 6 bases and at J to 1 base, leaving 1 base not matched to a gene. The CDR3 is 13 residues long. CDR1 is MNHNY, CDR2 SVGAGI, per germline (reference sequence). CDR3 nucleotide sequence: TGTGCCAGCAGCGACAGGGGGAACACTGAAGCTTTCTTT. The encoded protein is CASSDRGNTEAFF.

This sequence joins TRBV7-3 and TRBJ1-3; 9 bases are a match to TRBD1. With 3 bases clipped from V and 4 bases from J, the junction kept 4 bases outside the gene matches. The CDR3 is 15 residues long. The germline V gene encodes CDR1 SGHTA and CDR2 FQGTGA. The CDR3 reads CASSLGTGIGNTIYF. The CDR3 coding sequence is TGTGCCAGCAGCTTGGGGACAGGGATCGGAAACACCATATATTTT. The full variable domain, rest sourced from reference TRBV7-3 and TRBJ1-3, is GAGVSQTPSNKVTEKGKYVELRCDPISGHTALYWYRQSLGQGPEFLIYFQGTGAADDSGLPNDRFFAVRPEGSVSTLKIQRTERGDSAVYLCASSLGTGIGNTIYFGEGSWLTVV.

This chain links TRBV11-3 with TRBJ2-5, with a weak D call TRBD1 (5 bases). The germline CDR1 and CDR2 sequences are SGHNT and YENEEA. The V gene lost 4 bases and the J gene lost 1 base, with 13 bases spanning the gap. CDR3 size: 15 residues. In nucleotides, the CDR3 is TGTGCCAGCAGCTCTAGACAGAATCCCCAAGAGACCCAGTACTTC. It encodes CASSSRQNPQETQYF. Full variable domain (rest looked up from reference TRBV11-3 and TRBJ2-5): EAGVVQSPRYKIIEKKQPVAFWCNPISGHNTLYWYLQNLGQGPELLIRYENEEAVDDSQLPKDRFSAERLKGVDSTLKIQPAELGDSAVYLCASSSRQNPQETQYFGPGTRLLVL.

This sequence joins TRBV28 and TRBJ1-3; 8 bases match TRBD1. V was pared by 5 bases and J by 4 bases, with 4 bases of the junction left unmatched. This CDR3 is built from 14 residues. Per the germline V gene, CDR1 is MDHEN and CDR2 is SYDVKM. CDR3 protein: CASSRTGRGNTIYF. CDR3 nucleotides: TGTGCCAGCAGTCGGACAGGGCGAGGAAACACCATATATTTT.

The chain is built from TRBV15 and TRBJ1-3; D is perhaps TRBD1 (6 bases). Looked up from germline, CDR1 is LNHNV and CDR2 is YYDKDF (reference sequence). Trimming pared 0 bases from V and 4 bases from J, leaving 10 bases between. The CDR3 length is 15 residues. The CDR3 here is CATSRDQGTGNTIYF. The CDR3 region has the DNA TGTGCCACCAGCAGAGATCAGGGGACGGGAAACACCATATATTTT.